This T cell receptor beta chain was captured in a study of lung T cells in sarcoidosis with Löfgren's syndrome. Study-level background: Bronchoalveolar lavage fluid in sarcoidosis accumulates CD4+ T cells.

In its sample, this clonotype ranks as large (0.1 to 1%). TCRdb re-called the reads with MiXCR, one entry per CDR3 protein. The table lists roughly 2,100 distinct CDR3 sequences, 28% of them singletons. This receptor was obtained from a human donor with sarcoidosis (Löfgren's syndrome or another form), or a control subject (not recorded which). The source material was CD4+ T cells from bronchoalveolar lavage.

This CDR3 is CASSTTVYEQYF. CDR3 bases: TGTGCCAGCAGCACAACAGTTTACGAGCAGTACTTC. The chain combines TRBV6-1 with TRBJ2-7; D remains ambiguous. This CDR3 spans 12 amino acids. Germline V gene sequence: CDR1 MNHNS, CDR2 SASEGT. Trimming shortened V by 6 bases and J by 4 bases, and 10 bases separated the two germline ends.